A selection of T cell receptor beta chains follows, all from one sample in a study of T cells after yellow fever vaccination. TCRdb ran MiXCR on the 5' RACE reads and lists one entry per CDR3 protein. The repertoire includes some 250,000 distinct CDR3 sequences, about 3.5% of them detected once, and 15% to 20% sits in the top ten. The source material was PBMCs, sampled 15 days after the yellow fever booster vaccination. The receptors stem from a man between 18 and 35 years old who received the YFV17D yellow fever vaccine. Each CDR3 is given with its conserved first and last residue.

TRBV19,TRBJ2-1,CASSLNRGAVFF
TRBV12-5,TRBJ2-3,CASGLVLARPLDTQYF
TRBV7-2,TRBJ2-5,CASRNDRAGKTQYF
TRBV7-2,TRBJ2-7,CASSLSGASSYEQYF
TRBV7-8,TRBJ2-3,CASSLMGGRVSRDTQYF
TRBV5-1,TRBJ2-5,CASSSGTSQETQYF
TRBV10-3,TRBJ2-1,CAISESRGVQGSGNEQFF
TRBV6-4,TRBJ2-1,CASSDFPYNEQFF
TRBV5-1,TRBJ2-7,CASSLSGTVAGEQYF
TRBV7-2,TRBJ2-3,CASSYRGGADTQYF
TRBV7-2,TRBJ2-1,CASTRSGGLEQFF
TRBV4-1,TRBJ1-2,CASSQPGQATIYGYTF
TRBV3-1,TRBJ1-6,CASSLPTNSPLHF
TRBV19,TRBJ1-6,CASSLQTDSPLHF
TRBV12-3/TRBV12-4,TRBJ2-7,CASTPGLAGYEQYF
TRBV4-3,TRBJ2-1,CASSQESWGNEQFF
TRBV29-1,TRBJ1-2,CTTQVKGYGYTF
TRBV7-2,TRBJ2-5,CASSWKWETQYF
TRBV19,TRBJ2-7,CASSPRPTSYEQYF
TRBV7-2,TRBJ2-2,CASSLSTTGELFF
TRBV5-1,TRBJ2-5,CASSSLGTSGADQETQYF
TRBV29-1,TRBJ1-1,CSVEEVLNTEAFF
TRBV18,TRBJ1-1,CASSPPEAGAFF
TRBV7-2,TRBJ2-1,CASSSQGIWSYNEQFF
TRBV5-1,TRBJ2-2,CASSVGAPGLSTGELFF
TRBV6-2/TRBV6-3,TRBJ2-6,CATGRSGANVLTF
TRBV27,TRBJ2-2,CASTNRGPNTGELFF
TRBV7-6,TRBJ2-2,CASSLAGGRTGELFF
TRBV13,TRBJ2-7,CASSFGLVQYF
TRBV24-1,TRBJ2-7,CATSEKGCYEQYF
TRBV20-1,TRBJ1-5,CSARRINQPQHF
TRBV5-6,TRBJ2-5,CASRRQRTAQYF
TRBV2,TRBJ2-3,CASRIGLAGGRTDTQYF
TRBV20-1,TRBJ1-2,CSAIINYGYTF
TRBV7-2,TRBJ2-3,CASSETSTLAATDTQYF
TRBV6-2/TRBV6-3,TRBJ2-6,CASSWDSGANVLTF
TRBV5-1,TRBJ1-2,CASSLGAVYGYTF
TRBV19,TRBJ1-1,CASSPYTVYTEAFF
TRBV6-6,TRBJ2-1,CASSYSGTSGGYYNEQFF
TRBV5-4,TRBJ1-2,CASSGTGLQNYGYTF
TRBV7-2,TRBJ1-4,CASSLARGGRGEKLFF
TRBV4-2,TRBJ2-5,CASSLGLAGVQETQYF